This T cell receptor (beta chain) was identified during a study of cytomegalovirus exposure and HLA in healthy donors. Use of 60 Vbeta and 13 Jbeta primers characterized the PCR. Profiling relied on immunoSEQ multiplex PCR, and the TCRdb table lists in-frame clones only, not all of them. The table records about 200,000 clones, about 80% of them present only once. The material sequenced was PBMCs. This clonotype originated in a girl aged 5-17 years in good health and CMV-seronegative.

CDR3 in DNA: TGTGCCAGTCGAAACAGGGCTCCCGATGGCTACACCTTC. Protein: CASRNRAPDGYTF. This chain connects TRBV19 to TRBJ1-2; D may be TRBD1 (6 bases). V lost 8 bases to trimming and J lost 6 bases, with 16 bases between them. CDR3 length: 13 amino acids. The germline gives CDR1 LNHDA, CDR2 SQIVND (reference sequence). Using reference TRBV19 and TRBJ1-2 for the parts outside the CDR3, the full variable domain is DGGITQSPKYLFRKEGQNVTLSCEQNLNHDAMYWYRQDPGQGLRLIYYSQIVNDFQKGDIAEGYSVSREKKESFPLTVTSAQKNPTAFYLCASRNRAPDGYTFGSGTRLTVV.